What follows are 28 T cell receptor beta chains derived from one specimen sequenced in a study of cytomegalovirus exposure and HLA in healthy donors. The protocol was immunoSEQ multiplex PCR, while the TCRdb copy is restricted to in-frame clones and leaves out a portion. Of about 160,000 clones detected, 70% to 90% appear once; the ten largest clones hold about 6%. The sequencing sample was made of PBMCs. The receptors originated from a woman aged 25 to 39 in good health and CMV-seronegative.

This clone appeared a single time. The chain recombines TRBV29-1 with TRBJ1-2; 7 bases align to TRBD1. Germline V CDR1 and CDR2: SQVTM, ANQGSEA. The J segment lost 8 bases and the V segment lost 7 bases, leaving 16 bases of the junction unmatched. CDR3 length: 14 amino acids. CDR3 amino acids: CSAGDLTGSGGYTF. The CDR3 nucleotides read TGCAGCGCCGGGGACCTGACAGGGTCGGGGGGCTACACCTTC. Variable domain in full (rest from reference TRBV29-1 and TRBJ1-2): SAVISQKPSRDICQRGTSLTIQCQVDSQVTMMFWYRQQPGQSLTLIATANQGSEATYESGFVIDKFPISRPNLTFSTLTVSNMSPEDSSIYLCSAGDLTGSGGYTFGSGTRLTVV.

The chain uses TRBV27 and TRBJ1-2, with a tentative D call TRBD1 (6 bases). Germline V CDR1 and CDR2: MNHEY, SMNVEV (reference sequence). Trimming cost V 8 bases and J 7 bases, with 14 bases left between them. This CDR3 has 12 amino acids. The CDR3: CASHNREGGYTF. As DNA, the CDR3 is TGTGCCAGCCATAACAGGGAGGGTGGCTACACCTTC.

This chain links TRBV5-4 with TRBJ2-2; 11 nucleotides line up with TRBD2. Germline-derived CDR1 and CDR2 are SGHNT and YYREEE (reference sequence). V shed 4 bases and J 3 bases; nucleotides not matched to a gene: 2. This CDR3 is 15 amino acids long. In nucleotides, the CDR3 is TGTGCCAGCAGCCAACTAGCGGGAGACACCGGGGAGCTGTTTTTT. Its protein is CASSQLAGDTGELFF.

V gene TRBV18 combines with J gene TRBJ2-3; D may be TRBD2 (6 bases). From germline, CDR1 is KGHSH and CDR2 LQKENI. The CDR3 contains 13 residues. Between the trimmed V and J ends, which lost 3 bases and 4 bases, there was a span of 8 bases. CDR3 bases: TGTGCCAGCTCACCCCCGGGGGCAGATACGCAGTATTTT. Translation: CASSPPGADTQYF.

The chain has TRBV18 and TRBJ2-3; 10 bases agree with TRBD1. V lost 1 base and J lost 3; bases outside the gene matches: 1. The germline V gene has CDR1 KGHSH and CDR2 LQKENI. The CDR3 loop spans 15 amino acids. CDR3 amino acids: CASSPRDRGTDTQYF. CDR3 bases: TGTGCCAGCTCACCACGGGACAGGGGAACAGATACGCAGTATTTT. Full variable domain (remainder filled in from reference TRBV18 and TRBJ2-3): NAGVMQNPRHLVRRRGQEARLRCSPMKGHSHVYWYRQLPEEGLKFMVYLQKENIIDESGMPKERFSAEFPKEGPSILRIQQVVRGDSAAYFCASSPRDRGTDTQYFGPGTRLTVL.

On this clone itself: The junction departs from germline at one end; a sequencing error may be responsible. This chain uses TRBV5-1 with TRBJ1-2, with 9 bases fitting TRBD1. The CDR3 sequence is 11 residues long. Germline V lookup: CDR1 SGHRS, CDR2 YFSETQ. Written as DNA, the CDR3 is TGCGCCAGCAGCTCCTTACAGGGGGCGTTCTTC. Translated, it gives CASSSLQGAFF.

The rearrangement joins TRBV7-9 to TRBJ1-2; D is ambiguous. Looked up from germline, CDR1 is SEHNR and CDR2 is FQNEAQ (reference sequence). The CDR3 runs to 14 residues. V was clipped by 5 bases and J by 7 bases, with 17 bases between them. The CDR3 protein is CASSPTGEAGGYTF. The CDR3 DNA follows: TGTGCCAGCAGCCCTACGGGCGAGGCGGGTGGCTACACCTTC.

The rearrangement joins TRBV5-4 to TRBJ2-3; D possibly corresponds to TRBD1 (5 bases). Between the trimmed V and J ends, which lost 3 bases and 4 bases, there was a span of 6 bases. Germline values: CDR1 SGHNT, CDR2 YYREEE (reference sequence). The CDR3 has 12 residues. This chain's CDR3 is CASSSTADTQYF. The CDR3 DNA reads TGTGCCAGCAGCTCGACAGCAGATACGCAGTATTTT. The full variable domain, in which reference TRBV5-4 and TRBJ2-3 provide the parts outside the CDR3, is ETGVTQSPTHLIKTRGQQVTLRCSSQSGHNTVSWYQQALGQGPQFIFQYYREEENGRGNFPPRFSGLQFPNYSSELNVNALELDDSALYLCASSSTADTQYFGPGTRLTVL.

This rearrangement joins TRBV4-3 to TRBJ1-4, with unresolved D. Trimming removed 4 bases from V and 7 bases from J, with 16 bases in between. The V gene's germline CDR1 is LGHNA and CDR2 YSLEER. The CDR3 runs 15 residues. In DNA form, the CDR3 reads TGCGCCAGCAGCCGCACGGTTGGGCTGGGTGAAAAACTGTTTTTT. Its translation is CASSRTVGLGEKLFF.

The chain couples TRBV5-1 to TRBJ1-1, with D perhaps TRBD1 (5 bases). The CDR3 runs to 17 residues. Trimming removed 0 bases at V and 6 bases at J, with 21 bases between. CDR1 is SGHRS, CDR2 YFSETQ, per germline. CDR3 coding DNA: TGCGCCAGCAGCTTGGAAGTCTCCGGGGCGCGGTTCGCTGAAGCTTTCTTT. This gives the protein CASSLEVSGARFAEAFF.

This chain uses TRBV10-3 with TRBJ2-2, with D possibly matching TRBD1 (6 bases). Trimming cost V 7 bases and J 6 bases, with 15 bases left between them. Germline CDR1 reads ENHRY; CDR2 reads SYGVKD. This CDR3 has 14 amino acids. As DNA, the CDR3 is TGTGCCATCACTCGGGACAACTCCGCCGGGGAGCTGTTTTTT. Encoded protein: CAITRDNSAGELFF.

The chain has TRBV29-1 and TRBJ1-1, with 8 nucleotides matching TRBD1. Trimming removed 8 bases from V and 1 base from J; junction bases left unmatched: 12. Germline CDR1 SQVTM, CDR2 ANQGSEA. CDR3 length: 15 residues. CDR3 sequence reads: CSTYGTGLSNTEAFF. For the CDR3, the DNA is TGCAGCACCTACGGGACAGGATTGTCGAACACTGAAGCTTTCTTT.

V and J are TRBV5-1 and TRBJ2-6; D is undetermined. Per germline, CDR1 SGHRS and CDR2 YFSETQ. V lost 1 base and J lost 0, with 14 bases in between. The CDR3 length is 18 residues. This CDR3 is CASSLSRVRSSGANVLTF. DNA of the CDR3: TGCGCCAGCAGCTTGTCCCGTGTCAGGAGCTCTGGGGCCAACGTCCTGACTTTC.

In its sample, this clone was seen a few times. The genes are TRBV30 and TRBJ1-1, with 10 nucleotides matching TRBD1. Germline V CDR1 and CDR2: GTSNPN, SVGIG (reference sequence). The CDR3 has 16 residues. The junction had 12 bases not matched to a gene; V was cut back by 7 bases and J by 1 base. DNA of the CDR3: TGTGCCTTGGAAGACAGGGGGCAGGGGTGGAACACTGAAGCTTTCTTT. Encoded protein: CALEDRGQGWNTEAFF.

The chain joins TRBV5-1 to TRBJ2-7; possibly TRBD1 for D (5 bases). V shed 1 base and J shed 0 bases, with 20 bases lying between them. Germline V lookup: CDR1 SGHRS, CDR2 YFSETQ. This CDR3 region has 18 residues. In nucleotides, the CDR3 is TGCGCCAGCAGCTTGTTGAGTACAGGATACGCCCGCTCCTACGAGCAGTACTTC. This translates into CASSLLSTGYARSYEQYF. Supplemented by reference TRBV5-1 and TRBJ2-7, the full variable domain reads KAGVTQTPRYLIKTRGQQVTLSCSPISGHRSVSWYQQTPGQGLQFLFEYFSETQRNKGNFPGRFSGRQFSNSRSEMNVSTLELGDSALYLCASSLLSTGYARSYEQYFGPGTRLTVT.

V gene TRBV7-6 combines with J gene TRBJ2-7; 11 positions match TRBD2. Losses at the gene ends were 3 bases for V and 4 bases for J; bases not matched to a gene: 2. Germline CDR1 SGHVS, CDR2 FNYEAQ. This CDR3 comprises 14 residues. CDR3 amino acids: CASSLASGGYEQYF. The CDR3 nucleotides are TGTGCCAGCAGCTTGGCTAGCGGGGGGTACGAGCAGTACTTC. Complete variable domain (other parts from reference TRBV7-6 and TRBJ2-7): GAGVSQSPRYKVTKRGQDVALRCDPISGHVSLYWYRQALGQGPEFLTYFNYEAQQDKSGLPNDRFSAERPEGSISTLTIQRTEQRDSAMYRCASSLASGGYEQYFGPGTRLTVT.

This clone was seen a handful of times. V gene TRBV6-5 combines with J gene TRBJ1-4; 7 nucleotides agree with TRBD1. Germline V lookup: CDR1 MNHEY, CDR2 SVGAGI. The CDR3 has 14 amino acids. V lost 6 bases, J lost 8 bases, and 9 bases stayed unmatched. CDR3 nucleotide sequence: TGTGCCAGCAGCCTTGACAGGGACGGAGAAAAACTGTTTTTT. Protein: CASSLDRDGEKLFF.

The chain is built from TRBV7-2 and TRBJ2-2; no reliable D call. CDR3 length: 16 residues. Germline V lookup: CDR1 SGHTA, CDR2 FQGNSA. The ends were cut back, 2 bases at V and 5 bases at J, with 15 bases in the middle. CDR3 in DNA: TGTGCCAGCAGCTTACTCCGCAGCAAGCATACCGGGGAGCTGTTTTTT. Encoded protein: CASSLLRSKHTGELFF. The variable domain in full, with the rest retrieved from reference TRBV7-2 and TRBJ2-2, is GAGVSQSPSNKVTEKGKDVELRCDPISGHTALYWYRQSLGQGLEFLIYFQGNSAPDKSGLPSDRFSAERTGGSVSTLTIQRTQQEDSAVYLCASSLLRSKHTGELFFGEGSRLTVL.

This clone was seen a handful of times. The chain recombines TRBV10-3 with TRBJ1-2; a possible D gene is TRBD1 (5 bases). V was shortened by 0 bases and J by 5 bases, with 10 bases between the two germline ends. The V gene's germline CDR1 is ENHRY and CDR2 SYGVKD. The CDR3 length is 14 residues. The CDR3 loop is CAISESGGAYGYTF. The CDR3 nucleotides read TGTGCCATCAGTGAGTCGGGAGGGGCTTATGGCTACACCTTC.

This clone was observed a single time. This chain uses TRBV19 with TRBJ1-3, with no clear D. In germline, CDR1 is LNHDA, CDR2 SQIVND (reference sequence). The CDR3 is 14 residues long. Trimming pared 3 bases from V and 0 bases from J, leaving 6 bases between. CDR3: CASSIGASGNTIYF. In DNA, the CDR3 is TGTGCCAGTAGTATCGGCGCCTCTGGAAACACCATATATTTT.

The chain carries TRBV7-8 and TRBJ1-2, with D unclear. Trimming shortened V by 0 bases and J by 9 bases, and 14 bases separated the two germline ends. The CDR3 extends over 14 amino acids. Per the germline V gene, CDR1 is SGHVS and CDR2 is FQNEAQ. The CDR3 spells CASSLATDGYSYTF. The CDR3 nucleotides read TGTGCCAGCAGCTTAGCGACCGACGGGTATAGCTACACCTTC. The full variable domain, rest sourced from reference TRBV7-8 and TRBJ1-2, is GAGVSQSPRYKVAKRGQDVALRCDPISGHVSLFWYQQALGQGPEFLTYFQNEAQLDKSGLPSDRFFAERPEGSVSTLKIQRTQQEDSAVYLCASSLATDGYSYTFGSGTRLTVV.

The chain couples TRBV6-1 to TRBJ2-4; D call uncertain. CDR1 is MNHNS, CDR2 SASEGT, per germline. The CDR3 spans 11 residues. V was clipped by 9 bases and J by 7 bases, with 10 bases between them. Here the CDR3 DNA reads TGTGCCAGTCAACTCGGCAACATTCAGTACTTC. Its translation: CASQLGNIQYF.

This clone was detected only once. The genes are TRBV27 and TRBJ2-1, with D perhaps matching TRBD2 (5 bases). There are 13 residues in the CDR3. V lost 3 bases to trimming and J lost 9 bases, with 12 bases between them. Germline V lookup: CDR1 MNHEY, CDR2 SMNVEV (reference sequence). The CDR3 DNA is TGTGCCAGCAGTTTCTCGGGCGGGCGTGAGCAGTTCTTC. Translating gives CASSFSGGREQFF.

This clone was recorded many times. This chain uses TRBV18 with TRBJ2-7, with no clear D. This CDR3 has 13 amino acids. V shed 1 base and J shed 1 base, with 5 bases lying between them. Germline V CDR1 and CDR2: KGHSH, LQKENI. The CDR3 region has the DNA TGTGCCAGCTCACCACGGGGTTCCTACGAGCAGTACTTC. This encodes CASSPRGSYEQYF.

The gene calls are TRBV27 and TRBJ2-7; possibly TRBD1 or TRBD2 for D (5 bases each). The CDR3 spans 15 residues. Trimming took off 4 bases at V and 4 bases at J, with 17 bases between the two ends. Germline V lookup: CDR1 MNHEY, CDR2 SMNVEV (reference sequence). The CDR3 DNA sequence: TGTGCCAGCAGTTCGCGCCTAGGGACCTCTTACGAGCAGTACTTC. Its translation is CASSSRLGTSYEQYF.

Note on this clone: This CDR3 is also generated by other DNA sequences in the sample. The rearrangement uses TRBV27 and TRBJ2-2, with 11 bases matching TRBD2. The CDR3 is 15 amino acids. Germline lookup yields CDR1 MNHEY and CDR2 SMNVEV (reference sequence). The junction had 0 bases not matched to a gene; V was cut back by 1 base and J by 5 bases. The CDR3 here is CASSLLAGGTGELFF. The CDR3 DNA reads TGTGCCAGCAGTTTATTAGCGGGAGGGACCGGGGAGCTGTTTTTT.

The chain uses TRBV28 and TRBJ2-4; 10 positions agree with TRBD1. The V and J ends lost 5 bases and 5 bases, in that order; junction bases with no gene match: 9. Per germline, CDR1 MDHEN and CDR2 SYDVKM. The CDR3 extends over 16 amino acids. The CDR3 is CASSPTPGQGQNIQYF. CDR3 DNA sequence: TGTGCCAGCAGTCCTACCCCGGGACAGGGGCAAAACATTCAGTACTTC.

This clone was recorded a few times. The junction shows a germline mismatch at one end, possibly a read error. The chain links TRBV2 to TRBJ2-7; unclear D gene. There are 13 residues in the CDR3. CDR1 is SNHLY and CDR2 is FYNNEI in the germline V gene. The CDR3 region is CASREGRSYEQYF. As DNA, the CDR3 is TGTGCCAGCAGGGAAGGCAGGTCCTACGAGCAGTACTTC.